This T cell receptor beta chain stems from a study of cytomegalovirus exposure and HLA in healthy donors. Whole-study results and caveats: What a later analysis showed was that several of the most significant clusters appeared linked to common viral pathogens. Earlier findings revealed that most TCR beta V segments proved productive either about 90% or about 30% of the time. Sequencing probably produced one cluster of sequence variants that were highly shared.

The PCR had 60 Vbeta and 13 Jbeta primers. TCRdb keeps only in-frame clones here, not all; method: immunoSEQ multiplex PCR. The sample yields about 80,000 clones, 62% seen once. As regards this clone: Its antigen is undetermined.

Germline CDR1 SGHNT, CDR2 YYREEE (reference sequence). Between the trimmed V and J ends, which lost 3 bases and 1 base, there was a span of 16 bases. This CDR3 region has 16 residues. The material sequenced was PBMCs. This sequence was found in a male donor in good health and CMV-seropositive. This chain uses TRBV5-4 with TRBJ1-1; possibly TRBD1 for D (6 bases). The CDR3 is CASSSIARDKNTEAFF. CDR3 coding DNA: TGTGCCAGCAGCTCGATCGCTAGGGACAAGAACACTGAAGCTTTCTTT. Full variable domain (outside the CDR3, taken from reference TRBV5-4 and TRBJ1-1): ETGVTQSPTHLIKTRGQQVTLRCSSQSGHNTVSWYQQALGQGPQFIFQYYREEENGRGNFPPRFSGLQFPNYSSELNVNALELDDSALYLCASSSIARDKNTEAFFGQGTRLTVV.